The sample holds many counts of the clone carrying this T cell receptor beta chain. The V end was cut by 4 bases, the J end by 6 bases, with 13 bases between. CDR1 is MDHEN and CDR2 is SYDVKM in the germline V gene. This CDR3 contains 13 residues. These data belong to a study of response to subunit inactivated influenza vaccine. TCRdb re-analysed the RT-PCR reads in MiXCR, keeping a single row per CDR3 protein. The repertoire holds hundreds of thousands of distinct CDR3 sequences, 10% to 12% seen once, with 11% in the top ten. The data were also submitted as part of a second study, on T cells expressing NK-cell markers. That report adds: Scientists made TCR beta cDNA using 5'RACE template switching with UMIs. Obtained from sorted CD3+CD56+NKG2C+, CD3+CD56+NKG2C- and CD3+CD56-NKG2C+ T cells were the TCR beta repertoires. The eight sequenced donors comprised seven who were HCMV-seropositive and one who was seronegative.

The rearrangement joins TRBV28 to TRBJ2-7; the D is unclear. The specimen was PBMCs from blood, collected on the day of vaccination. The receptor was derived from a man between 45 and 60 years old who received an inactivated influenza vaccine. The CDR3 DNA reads TGTGCCAGCAGTTCGTCATTGACTTTCGAGCAGTACTTC. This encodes CASSSSLTFEQYF.